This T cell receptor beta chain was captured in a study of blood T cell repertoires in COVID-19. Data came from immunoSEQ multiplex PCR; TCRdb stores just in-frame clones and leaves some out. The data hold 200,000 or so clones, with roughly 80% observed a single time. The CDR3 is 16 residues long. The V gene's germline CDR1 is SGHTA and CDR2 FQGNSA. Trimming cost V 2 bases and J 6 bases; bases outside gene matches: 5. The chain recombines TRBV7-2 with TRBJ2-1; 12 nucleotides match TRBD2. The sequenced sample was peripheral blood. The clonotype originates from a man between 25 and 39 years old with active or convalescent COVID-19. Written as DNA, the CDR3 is TGTGCCAGCAGCTTAAGGGGGGGACTAGCGGGCAATGAGCAGTTCTTC. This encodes CASSLRGGLAGNEQFF.